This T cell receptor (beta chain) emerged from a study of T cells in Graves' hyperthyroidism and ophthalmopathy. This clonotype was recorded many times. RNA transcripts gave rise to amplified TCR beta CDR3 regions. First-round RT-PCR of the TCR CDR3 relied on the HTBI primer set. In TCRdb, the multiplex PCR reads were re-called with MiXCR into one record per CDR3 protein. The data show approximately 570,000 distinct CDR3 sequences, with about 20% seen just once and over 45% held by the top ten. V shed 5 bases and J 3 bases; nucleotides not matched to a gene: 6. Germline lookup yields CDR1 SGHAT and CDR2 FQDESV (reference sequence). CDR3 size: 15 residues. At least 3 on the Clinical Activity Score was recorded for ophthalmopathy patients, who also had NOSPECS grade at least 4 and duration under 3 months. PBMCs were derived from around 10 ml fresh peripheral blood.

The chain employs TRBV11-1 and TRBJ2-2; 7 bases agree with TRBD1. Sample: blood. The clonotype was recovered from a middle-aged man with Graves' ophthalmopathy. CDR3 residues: CASSGRDSYTGELFF. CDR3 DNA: TGTGCCAGCAGCGGACGGGACAGCTACACCGGGGAGCTGTTTTTT.